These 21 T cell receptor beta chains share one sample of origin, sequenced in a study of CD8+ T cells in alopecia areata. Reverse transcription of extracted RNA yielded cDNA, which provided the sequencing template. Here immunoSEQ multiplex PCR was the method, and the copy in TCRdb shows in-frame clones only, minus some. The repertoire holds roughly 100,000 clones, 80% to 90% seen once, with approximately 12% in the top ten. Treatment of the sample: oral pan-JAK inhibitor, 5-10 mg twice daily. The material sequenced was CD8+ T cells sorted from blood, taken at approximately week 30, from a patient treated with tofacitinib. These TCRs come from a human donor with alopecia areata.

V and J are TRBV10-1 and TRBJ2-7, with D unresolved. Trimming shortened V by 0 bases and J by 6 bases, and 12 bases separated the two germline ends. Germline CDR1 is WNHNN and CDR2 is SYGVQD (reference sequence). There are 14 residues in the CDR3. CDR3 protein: CASSESTPASEQYF. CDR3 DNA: TGCGCCAGCAGTGAGTCGACGCCTGCGAGCGAGCAGTACTTC.

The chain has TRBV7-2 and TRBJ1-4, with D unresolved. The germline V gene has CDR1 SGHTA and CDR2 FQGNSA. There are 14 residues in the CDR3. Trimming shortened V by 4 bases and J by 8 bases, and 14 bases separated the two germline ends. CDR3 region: CASSWEFEREKLFF. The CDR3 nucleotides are TGTGCCAGCAGCTGGGAATTTGAGCGGGAAAAACTGTTTTTT.

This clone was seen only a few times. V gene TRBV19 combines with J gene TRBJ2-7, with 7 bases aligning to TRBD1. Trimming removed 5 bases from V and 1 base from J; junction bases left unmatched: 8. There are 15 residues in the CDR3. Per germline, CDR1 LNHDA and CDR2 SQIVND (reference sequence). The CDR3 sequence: CASSAGTAYSYEQYF. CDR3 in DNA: TGTGCCAGTAGTGCTGGGACAGCCTATTCCTACGAGCAGTACTTC. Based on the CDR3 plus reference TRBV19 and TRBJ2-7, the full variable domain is DGGITQSPKYLFRKEGQNVTLSCEQNLNHDAMYWYRQDPGQGLRLIYYSQIVNDFQKGDIAEGYSVSREKKESFPLTVTSAQKNPTAFYLCASSAGTAYSYEQYFGPGTRLTVT.

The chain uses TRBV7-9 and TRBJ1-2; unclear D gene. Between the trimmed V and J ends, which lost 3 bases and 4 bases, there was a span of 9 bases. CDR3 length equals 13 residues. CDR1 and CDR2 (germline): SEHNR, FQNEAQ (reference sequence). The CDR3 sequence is CASSLNPAYGYTF. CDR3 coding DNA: TGTGCCAGCAGCTTGAATCCCGCCTATGGCTACACCTTC.

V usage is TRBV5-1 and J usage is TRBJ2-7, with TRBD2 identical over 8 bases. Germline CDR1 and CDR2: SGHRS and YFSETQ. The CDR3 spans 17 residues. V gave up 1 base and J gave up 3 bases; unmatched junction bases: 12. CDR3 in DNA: TGCGCCAGCAGCTTGAGGGCGTTGGCGGGGGGTCTCTACGAGCAGTACTTC. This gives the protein CASSLRALAGGLYEQYF.

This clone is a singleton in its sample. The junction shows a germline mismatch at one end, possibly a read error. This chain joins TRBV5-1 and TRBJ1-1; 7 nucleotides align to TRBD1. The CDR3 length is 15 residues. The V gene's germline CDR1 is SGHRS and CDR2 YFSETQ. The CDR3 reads CVSSLAGTDNTEAFF. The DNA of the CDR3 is TGCGTCAGCAGCTTGGCCGGGACAGATAACACTGAAGCTTTCTTT.

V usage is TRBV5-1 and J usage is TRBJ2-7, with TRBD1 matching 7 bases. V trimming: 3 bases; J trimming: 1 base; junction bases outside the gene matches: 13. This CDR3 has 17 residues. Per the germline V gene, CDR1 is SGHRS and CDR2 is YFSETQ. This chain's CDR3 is CASSSLGRDRSSYEQYF. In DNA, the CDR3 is TGCGCCAGCAGCTCTCTAGGACGGGACAGATCATCCTACGAGCAGTACTTC.

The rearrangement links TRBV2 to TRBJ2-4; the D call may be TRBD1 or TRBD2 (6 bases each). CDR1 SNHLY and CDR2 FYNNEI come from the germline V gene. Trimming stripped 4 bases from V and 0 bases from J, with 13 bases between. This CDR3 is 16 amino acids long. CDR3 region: CASSGRGELAKNIQYF. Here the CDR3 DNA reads TGTGCCAGCAGTGGTAGGGGGGAACTAGCCAAAAACATTCAGTACTTC.

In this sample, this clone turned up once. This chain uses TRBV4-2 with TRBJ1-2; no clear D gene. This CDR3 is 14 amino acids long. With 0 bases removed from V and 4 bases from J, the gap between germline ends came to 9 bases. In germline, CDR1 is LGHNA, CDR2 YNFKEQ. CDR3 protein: CASSQDPGFYGYTF. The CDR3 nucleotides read TGTGCCAGCAGCCAAGATCCAGGCTTCTATGGCTACACCTTC.

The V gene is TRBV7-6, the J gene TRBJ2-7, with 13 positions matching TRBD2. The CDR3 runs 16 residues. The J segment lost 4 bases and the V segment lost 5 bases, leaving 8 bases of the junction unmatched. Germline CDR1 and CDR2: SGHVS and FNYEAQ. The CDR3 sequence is CASSRRTSGGIYEQYF. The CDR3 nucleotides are TGTGCCAGCAGCCGCCGGACTAGCGGGGGCATTTACGAGCAGTACTTC.

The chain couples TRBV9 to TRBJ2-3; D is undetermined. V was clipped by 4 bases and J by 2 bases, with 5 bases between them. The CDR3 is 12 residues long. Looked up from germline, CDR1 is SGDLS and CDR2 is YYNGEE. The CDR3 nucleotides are TGTGCCAGCAGCATCGACACAGATACGCAGTATTTT. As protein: CASSIDTDTQYF.

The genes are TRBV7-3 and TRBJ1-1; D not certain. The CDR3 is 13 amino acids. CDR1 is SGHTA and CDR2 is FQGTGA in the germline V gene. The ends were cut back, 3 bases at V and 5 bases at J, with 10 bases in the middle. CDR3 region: CASSFLGRTEAFF. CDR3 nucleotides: TGTGCCAGCAGCTTTTTGGGAAGGACTGAAGCTTTCTTT.

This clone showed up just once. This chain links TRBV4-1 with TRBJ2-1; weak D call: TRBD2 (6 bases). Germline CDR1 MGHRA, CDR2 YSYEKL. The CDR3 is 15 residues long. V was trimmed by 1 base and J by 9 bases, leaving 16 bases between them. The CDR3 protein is CASSQVGGLNGEQFF. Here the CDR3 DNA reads TGCGCCAGCAGCCAAGTCGGGGGATTAAATGGTGAGCAGTTCTTC.

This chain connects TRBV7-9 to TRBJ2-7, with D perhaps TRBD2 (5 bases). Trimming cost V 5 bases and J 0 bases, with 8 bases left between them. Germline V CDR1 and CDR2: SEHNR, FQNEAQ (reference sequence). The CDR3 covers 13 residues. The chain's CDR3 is CASSLDYSYEQYF. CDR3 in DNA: TGTGCCAGCAGCCTTGACTACTCCTACGAGCAGTACTTC.

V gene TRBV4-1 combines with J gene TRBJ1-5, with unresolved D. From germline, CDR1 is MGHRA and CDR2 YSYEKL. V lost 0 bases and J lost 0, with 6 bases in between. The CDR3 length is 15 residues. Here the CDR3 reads CASSQETASNQPQHF. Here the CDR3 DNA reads TGCGCCAGCAGCCAAGAAACAGCTAGCAATCAGCCCCAGCATTTT.

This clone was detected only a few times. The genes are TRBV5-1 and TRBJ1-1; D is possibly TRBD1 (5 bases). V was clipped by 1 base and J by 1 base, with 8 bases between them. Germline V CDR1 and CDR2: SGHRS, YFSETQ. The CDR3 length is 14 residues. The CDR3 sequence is CASSLTGSNTEAFF. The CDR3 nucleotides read TGCGCCAGCAGCTTGACAGGATCGAACACTGAAGCTTTCTTT. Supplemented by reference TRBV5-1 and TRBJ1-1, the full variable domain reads KAGVTQTPRYLIKTRGQQVTLSCSPISGHRSVSWYQQTPGQGLQFLFEYFSETQRNKGNFPGRFSGRQFSNSRSEMNVSTLELGDSALYLCASSLTGSNTEAFFGQGTRLTVV.

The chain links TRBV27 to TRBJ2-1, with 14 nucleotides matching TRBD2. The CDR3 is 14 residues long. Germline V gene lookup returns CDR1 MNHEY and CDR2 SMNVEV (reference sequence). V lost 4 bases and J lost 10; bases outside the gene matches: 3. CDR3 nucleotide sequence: TGTGCCAGCAGTTACCGACTAGCGGGAGGGGAGCAGTTCTTC. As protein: CASSYRLAGGEQFF.

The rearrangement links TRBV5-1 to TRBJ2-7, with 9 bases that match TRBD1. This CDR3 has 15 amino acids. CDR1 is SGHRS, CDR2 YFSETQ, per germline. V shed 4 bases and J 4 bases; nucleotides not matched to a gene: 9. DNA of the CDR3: TGCGCCAGCAGCCCGCCGGACAGGGGTGGATACGAGCAGTACTTC. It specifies CASSPPDRGGYEQYF.

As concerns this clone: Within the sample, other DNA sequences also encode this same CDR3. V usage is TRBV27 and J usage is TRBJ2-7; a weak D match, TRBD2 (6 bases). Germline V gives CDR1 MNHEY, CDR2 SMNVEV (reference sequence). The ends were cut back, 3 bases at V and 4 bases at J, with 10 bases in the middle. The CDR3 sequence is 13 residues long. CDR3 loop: CASSFGGGYEQYF. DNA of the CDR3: TGTGCCAGCAGTTTTGGGGGAGGTTACGAGCAGTACTTC.

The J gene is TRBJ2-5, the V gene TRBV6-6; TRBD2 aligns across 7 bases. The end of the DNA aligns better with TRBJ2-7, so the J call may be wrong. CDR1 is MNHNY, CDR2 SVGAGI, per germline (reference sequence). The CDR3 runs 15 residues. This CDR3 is CASRAGPSNSYEQYF. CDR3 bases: TGTGCCAGCAGAGCGGGACCGAGCAACTCCTACGAGCAGTACTTC.

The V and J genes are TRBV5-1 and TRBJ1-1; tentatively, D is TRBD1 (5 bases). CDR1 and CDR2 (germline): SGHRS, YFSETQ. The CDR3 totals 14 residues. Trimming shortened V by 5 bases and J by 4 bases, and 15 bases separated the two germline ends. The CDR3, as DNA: TGCGCCAGCAGGTGGGGGGAAGAAGGCACTGAAGCTTTCTTT. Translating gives CASRWGEEGTEAFF.